Sequencing of this T cell receptor (beta chain) was carried out in a study of T-cell reconstitution after alpha-beta-depleted transplantation in children. Construction of the TCRbeta library involved unique molecular identifiers. A single record per CDR3 protein comes from TCRdb applying MiXCR to the PCR reads. The table includes 500,000 to 650,000 distinct CDR3 sequences, over 9.5% detected once. With V trimmed by 6 bases and J by 0 bases, 16 bases remained unmatched. This CDR3 has 18 amino acids. Study-wide results and limits: Surviving thymic progenitors and recipient T cells were the source of high TCRbeta diversity at day 60 in some patients. The study reportedly traced alpha-beta T cells about two months after transplant to several hundred expanded graft clones.

Regarding this clonotype: Antigen specificity is unknown.

The chain combines TRBV12-3 or TRBV12-4 with TRBJ1-2; 7 bases are shared with TRBD1. The receptor was isolated from a female patient between 2 and 15 years old who had a stem cell transplant for aplastic anemia, so the T cells may come from the graft donor. The sequenced sample was PBMCs, mostly from graft donor cells, obtained 180 days after TCRalphabeta/CD19-depleted stem cell transplant. The CDR3 protein is CASRWTTGRFSANYGYTF. The DNA of the CDR3 is TGTGCCAGCAGATGGACGACAGGGCGTTTCTCCGCTAACTATGGCTACACCTTC.